What follows are 9 T cell receptor beta chains derived from one specimen sequenced in a study of blood T cells in healthy people across ages. Sample-barcoded 5' priming and a J-beta primer mix drove a second PCR of about 6 to 11 cycles. MiXCR was run by TCRdb on the 5' RACE reads, yielding one entry per CDR3 protein. Here the sample spans 1.5 million to 2 million distinct CDR3 sequences, 28% being singletons. Sequenced sample: blood. These receptors came from a woman aged 25 to 39 in good health.

This rearrangement joins TRBV20-1 to TRBJ2-1, with TRBD2 identical over 13 bases. The J segment lost 5 bases and the V segment lost 4 bases, leaving 20 bases of the junction unmatched. The CDR3 has 20 residues. Germline V lookup: CDR1 DFQATT, CDR2 SNEGSKA (reference sequence). DNA for the CDR3: TGCAGTGCTATTCCCCCTTATCAATATGCGGGACTAGCGGGAAACAATGAGCAGTTCTTC. It encodes CSAIPPYQYAGLAGNNEQFF.

This clonotype was detected only a few times. V is TRBV10-2 and J is TRBJ1-2; D gene ambiguous. With 7 bases removed from V and 6 bases from J, the gap between germline ends came to 12 bases. Germline V CDR1 and CDR2: WSHSY, SAAADI. This CDR3 is built from 12 residues. CDR3 protein: CASKGMVDGYTF. The CDR3 nucleotides read TGCGCCAGCAAGGGAATGGTGGATGGCTACACCTTC.

This sequence joins TRBV5-6 and TRBJ1-5, with no clear D. The CDR3 loop spans 16 amino acids. V shed 0 bases and J shed 3 bases, with 13 bases lying between them. Germline CDR1 SGHDT, CDR2 YYEEEE. As DNA, the CDR3 is TGTGCCAGCAGCTTGGCCGGTGGGGAGGACAATCAGCCCCAGCATTTT. Amino acid sequence: CASSLAGGEDNQPQHF.

This clonotype appeared many times. The chain couples TRBV20-1 to TRBJ2-3; 8 bases line up with TRBD1. The CDR3 spans 15 residues. V lost 0 bases, J lost 3 bases, and 5 bases stayed unmatched. The germline CDR1 and CDR2 sequences are DFQATT and SNEGSKA (reference sequence). The CDR3: CSARDLRQGTDTQYF. CDR3 DNA sequence: TGCAGTGCTAGAGATCTAAGACAGGGGACAGATACGCAGTATTTT.

This chain links TRBV29-1 with TRBJ1-2; tentatively, D is TRBD1 (5 bases). CDR1 is SQVTM and CDR2 is ANQGSEA in the germline V gene. CDR3 length equals 15 residues. Trimming took 7 bases from V and 8 from J, leaving 26 bases between them. CDR3 sequence: CSARGEPLTGEGYTF. In DNA, the CDR3 is TGCAGCGCCCGAGGGGAGCCCCTTACAGGAGAGGGCTACACCTTC.

V is TRBV19 and J is TRBJ2-1; D is possibly TRBD2 (5 bases). The V gene's germline CDR1 is LNHDA and CDR2 SQIVND (reference sequence). This CDR3 is built from 17 residues. V dropped 6 bases and J dropped 7 bases, with 25 bases sitting between them. CDR3 DNA sequence: TGTGCCAGTAGCCCGATGAGCCGGCGGGCCGGTGAAAATGAGCAGTTCTTC. Encoded protein: CASSPMSRRAGENEQFF.

There are a few counts of this clonotype. The chain uses TRBV5-1 and TRBJ2-1; 7 bases are a match to TRBD1. Trimming removed 5 bases from V and 5 bases from J; junction bases left unmatched: 7. Germline V gene lookup returns CDR1 SGHRS and CDR2 YFSETQ. The CDR3 is 14 residues long. The CDR3 DNA follows: TGCGCCAGCAGAGACGGGACAGCCAACAATGAGCAGTTCTTC. It codes for CASRDGTANNEQFF.

A remark on this clonotype: A much larger clone differs by one base, so this may be a read error. The chain carries TRBV5-1 and TRBJ2-7; 7 positions agree with TRBD2. The J segment lost 6 bases and the V segment lost 2 bases, leaving 11 bases of the junction unmatched. The CDR3 loop spans 15 amino acids. Germline assignment: CDR1 SGHRS and CDR2 YFSETQ. CDR3 sequence reads: CASSFSSGRPCEQYF. The CDR3 nucleotides read TGCGCCAGCAGCTTCTCTAGCGGACGTCCCTGCGAGCAGTACTTC.

This clonotype was counted between two and nine times. V usage is TRBV10-1 and J usage is TRBJ2-1, with no clear D. The CDR3 is 12 residues long. From germline, CDR1 is WNHNN and CDR2 SYGVQD (reference sequence). Trimming removed 2 bases at V and 12 bases at J, with 11 bases between. The CDR3 DNA is TGCGCCAGCAGTGAGGGTCAGTCGGGGCAGTTCTTC. Its translation: CASSEGQSGQFF.